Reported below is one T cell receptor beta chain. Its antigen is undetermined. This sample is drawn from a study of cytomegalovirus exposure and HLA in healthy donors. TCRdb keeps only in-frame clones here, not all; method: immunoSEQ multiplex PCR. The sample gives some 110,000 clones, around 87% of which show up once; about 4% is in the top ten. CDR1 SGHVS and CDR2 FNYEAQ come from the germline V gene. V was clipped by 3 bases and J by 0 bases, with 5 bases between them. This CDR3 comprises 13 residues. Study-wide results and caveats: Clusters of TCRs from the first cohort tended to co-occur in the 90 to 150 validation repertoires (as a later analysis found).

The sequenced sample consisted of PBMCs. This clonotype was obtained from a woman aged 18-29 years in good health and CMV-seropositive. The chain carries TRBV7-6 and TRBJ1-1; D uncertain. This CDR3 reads CASSFQMNTEAFF. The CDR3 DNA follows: TGTGCCAGCAGCTTTCAGATGAACACTGAAGCTTTCTTT.